Below are 31 T cell receptor beta chains sequenced from a single sample in a study of control samples from healthy donors and cancer patients. Profiled with immunoSEQ multiplex PCR; TCRdb holds only in-frame clones, not every one. The sample has 120,000 to 150,000 clones, less than 90% seen once. Sequencing was carried out using blood. The receptors here all came from a woman aged 25 to 45 in good health.

The sample holds one count of this clone. The CDR3 region is CASSTGQGSEKLFF. The CDR3 bases are TGTGCCAGCAGCACGGGACAGGGGAGTGAAAAACTGTTTTTT. V usage is TRBV14 and J usage is TRBJ1-4, with TRBD1 matching 10 bases. The germline V gene encodes CDR1 SGHDN and CDR2 FVKESK. Germline trimming cut 5 bases from V and 7 bases from J; bases unmatched to any gene: 4. This CDR3 contains 14 residues.

The rearrangement links TRBV3-1 (or the pseudogene TRBV3-2) to TRBJ2-7; TRBD2 matches at 9 bases. This CDR3 comprises 16 residues. J was trimmed by 1 base and V by 1 base; bases with no gene match: 5. The germline V gene has CDR1 LGHDT and CDR2 YNNKEL (reference sequence). DNA of the CDR3: TGTGCCAGCAGCCAAGCAGCTAGCGGGATTTCCTACGAGCAGTACTTC. This codes for CASSQAASGISYEQYF.

The rearrangement links TRBV19 to TRBJ1-2; 7 bases agree with TRBD1. CDR1 is LNHDA, CDR2 SQIVND, per germline (reference sequence). The CDR3 runs to 13 residues. Unmatched junction bases numbered 2, after V lost 5 bases and J lost 2 bases. This CDR3 reads CASSRQGNYGYTF. DNA for the CDR3: TGTGCCAGTAGTCGACAGGGAAACTATGGCTACACCTTC.

CDR3 DNA: TGTGCCAGCTCACCCGACCTAGGTACGCAGTATTTT. It specifies CASSPDLGTQYF. The chain couples TRBV18 to TRBJ2-3; D is unresolved. CDR1 is KGHSH, CDR2 LQKENI, per germline. V was pared by 3 bases and J by 8 bases, with 9 bases between. The CDR3 runs to 12 residues.

The chain links TRBV25-1 to TRBJ2-1; TRBD2 matches 9 bases. The CDR3 length is 16 residues. Germline lookup yields CDR1 MGHDK and CDR2 SYGVNS. J was trimmed by 7 bases and V by 1 base; bases with no gene match: 8. CDR3: CASSESLAGVGNEQFF. CDR3 bases: TGTGCCAGCAGTGAATCGTTAGCGGGAGTAGGTAATGAGCAGTTCTTC.

V gene TRBV7-9 combines with J gene TRBJ1-1, with TRBD1 matching over 7 bases. Losses at the gene ends were 6 bases for V and 6 bases for J; bases not matched to a gene: 13. The V gene's germline CDR1 is SEHNR and CDR2 FQNEAQ (reference sequence). The CDR3 contains 15 residues. The CDR3 sequence: CASRATGTALSEAFF. DNA of the CDR3: TGTGCCAGCAGAGCCACCGGGACAGCCCTGTCTGAAGCTTTCTTT.

The chain joins TRBV30 to TRBJ2-1; TRBD2 agrees at 13 bases. J was trimmed by 6 bases and V by 4 bases; bases with no gene match: 6. The germline CDR1 and CDR2 sequences are GTSNPN and SVGIG (reference sequence). This CDR3 is built from 15 residues. The DNA for the CDR3 is TGTGCCTGGAACACCGGGACTAGCGGGATCAATGAGCAGTTCTTC. Its protein is CAWNTGTSGINEQFF.

This chain joins TRBV7-9 and TRBJ2-1; 9 bases agree with TRBD1. Per germline, CDR1 SEHNR and CDR2 FQNEAQ (reference sequence). After removal of 5 bases from V and 2 bases from J, the junction contained 22 bases not matched to a gene. The CDR3 extends over 21 amino acids. As DNA, the CDR3 is TGTGCCAGCAGCAAACTTCGCCCGGGACAGGGTCCGGGACGCACCTACAATGAGCAGTTCTTC. Protein: CASSKLRPGQGPGRTYNEQFF.

V and J are TRBV2 and TRBJ1-5; D perhaps matches TRBD1 (5 bases). V was cut by 3 bases and J by 5 bases, with 11 bases left in between. CDR3 size: 14 residues. Germline V gives CDR1 SNHLY, CDR2 FYNNEI. The CDR3 nucleotides are TGTGCCAGCAGTGACAAGGGGACCTATCAGCCCCAGCATTTT. This gives the protein CASSDKGTYQPQHF.

This chain connects TRBV12-3 or TRBV12-4 to TRBJ2-3, with a weak D call TRBD2 (5 bases). V lost 5 bases to trimming and J lost 5 bases, with 11 bases between them. The CDR3 length is 13 residues. In DNA, the CDR3 is TGTGCCAGCAGTGAGGGCCTGGAAGATACGCAGTATTTT. Translated: CASSEGLEDTQYF.

CDR3 nucleotide sequence: TGCGCCAGCAGCCCCCCCGGGACAGGGACTAGCAGTGAGCAGTTCTTC. This translates into CASSPPGTGTSSEQFF. The V call is TRBV5-1, the J call TRBJ2-1; D may match TRBD1 or TRBD2 (9 bases each). Germline V lookup: CDR1 SGHRS, CDR2 YFSETQ. V lost 4 bases to trimming and J lost 9 bases, with 23 bases between them. The CDR3 sequence is 16 residues long.

The chain carries TRBV28 and TRBJ2-7; 7 bases match TRBD1. Looked up from germline, CDR1 is MDHEN and CDR2 is SYDVKM. Trimming cost V 2 bases and J 4 bases; bases outside gene matches: 5. The CDR3 extends over 14 amino acids. The CDR3, as DNA: TGTGCCAGCAGTTTAGAGGGGACAGCATACGAGCAGTACTTC. Its protein is CASSLEGTAYEQYF.

The chain employs TRBV4-2 and TRBJ2-5; the D call may be TRBD1 or TRBD2 (5 bases each). Trimming shortened V by 1 base and J by 0 bases, and 18 bases separated the two germline ends. Germline V gene sequence: CDR1 LGHNA, CDR2 YNFKEQ. The CDR3 totals 18 residues. The chain's CDR3 is CASSQAGPRGKYQETQYF. CDR3 DNA sequence: TGTGCCAGCAGCCAAGCGGGACCTCGGGGCAAGTACCAAGAGACCCAGTACTTC.

In nucleotides, the CDR3 is TGTGCCACCAGTGATCCCTTACACGGACAGGGGCGAGGCAATGAGCAGTTCTTC. Residues: CATSDPLHGQGRGNEQFF. The V and J genes are TRBV24-1 and TRBJ2-1, with 9 positions matching TRBD1. Germline CDR1 is KGHDR and CDR2 is SFDVKD. V lost 3 bases to trimming and J lost 6 bases; unmatched junction nucleotides: 14. This CDR3 region has 18 residues.

This clone was picked up a small number of times. The chain joins TRBV7-2 to TRBJ1-2; D unclear. The CDR3 runs to 15 residues. V lost 2 bases, J lost 4 bases, and 14 bases lay in between. The germline V gene encodes CDR1 SGHTA and CDR2 FQGNSA. The CDR3 sequence: CASSLRVGNGYGYTF. CDR3 DNA sequence: TGTGCCAGCAGCTTAAGGGTGGGGAACGGCTATGGCTACACCTTC. The variable domain in full, completed from reference TRBV7-2 and TRBJ1-2, reads GAGVSQSPSNKVTEKGKDVELRCDPISGHTALYWYRQSLGQGLEFLIYFQGNSAPDKSGLPSDRFSAERTGGSVSTLTIQRTQQEDSAVYLCASSLRVGNGYGYTFGSGTRLTVV.

This chain uses TRBV11-2 with TRBJ2-4; 8 bases agree with TRBD1. Trimming took 0 bases from V and 6 from J; bases not matched to a gene: 4. Per germline, CDR1 SGHAT and CDR2 FQNNGV. CDR3 size: 15 residues. DNA for the CDR3: TGTGCCAGCAGCTTAGATGGAGGACAGGGAAACATTCAGTACTTC. Protein product: CASSLDGGQGNIQYF.

The chain joins TRBV11-2 to TRBJ2-7; the D is unclear. Trimming shortened V by 10 bases and J by 2 bases, and 12 bases separated the two germline ends. Germline assignment: CDR1 SGHAT and CDR2 FQNNGV. The CDR3 extends over 12 amino acids. CDR3 nucleotides: TGTGCCACCCGTCGGATAACCTACGAGCAGTACTTC. It specifies CATRRITYEQYF.

This clone occurred a few times. The genes are TRBV15 and TRBJ1-3; D is unresolved. Germline CDR1 LNHNV, CDR2 YYDKDF (reference sequence). The CDR3 is 15 residues long. Trimming removed 0 bases from V and 1 base from J, with 7 bases in between. The chain's CDR3 is CATSRESGSGNTIYF. The CDR3 bases are TGTGCCACCAGCAGAGAGAGCGGGTCTGGAAACACCATATATTTT.

The chain joins TRBV2 to TRBJ2-1, with TRBD1 matching 11 bases. V dropped 4 bases and J dropped 5; count of bases not matched to a gene: 4. The CDR3 length is 15 residues. CDR1 is SNHLY and CDR2 is FYNNEI in the germline V gene. In DNA form, the CDR3 reads TGTGCCAGCAGTGGGACAGGGGGCCGGGACAATGAGCAGTTCTTC. Translated: CASSGTGGRDNEQFF.

V usage is TRBV10-3 and J usage is TRBJ1-5; D uncertain. V was clipped by 2 bases and J by 3 bases, with 8 bases between them. Germline-derived CDR1 and CDR2 are ENHRY and SYGVKD. The CDR3 consists of 14 residues. CDR3 sequence: CAISEGLPNQPQHF. In DNA, the CDR3 is TGTGCCATCAGTGAGGGACTACCCAATCAGCCCCAGCATTTT.

This rearrangement joins TRBV2 to TRBJ2-7; 11 bases align to TRBD1. CDR1 SNHLY and CDR2 FYNNEI come from the germline V gene. This CDR3 comprises 15 residues. Unmatched junction bases numbered 4, after V lost 5 bases and J lost 1 base. CDR3 loop: CASSRTGGASYEQYF. CDR3 bases: TGTGCCAGCAGTCGGACAGGGGGCGCTTCCTACGAGCAGTACTTC.

The J gene is TRBJ1-5, the V gene TRBV19; 7 bases match TRBD1. The CDR3 spans 15 residues. Germline V gene data show CDR1 as LNHDA and CDR2 as SQIVND (reference sequence). J was trimmed by 2 bases and V by 6 bases; bases with no gene match: 7. As DNA, the CDR3 is TGTGCCAGTAGCCAGGGGGGAAGTGGCAATCAGCCCCAGCATTTT. Translation gives CASSQGGSGNQPQHF.

The J gene is TRBJ2-1, the V gene TRBV5-1; TRBD2 agrees at 10 bases. The V gene end was trimmed by 2 bases and the J gene end by 2 bases; junction bases not matched to a gene: 1. Germline V lookup: CDR1 SGHRS, CDR2 YFSETQ. This CDR3 contains 15 residues. The chain's CDR3 is CASSFLAGAYNEQFF. For the CDR3, the DNA is TGCGCCAGCAGCTTCCTAGCGGGAGCCTACAATGAGCAGTTCTTC.

Concerning this clone: At one end, the junction sequence differs from germline, possibly due to a read error. The rearrangement joins TRBV7-7 to TRBJ2-5; D not certain. Germline V gene lookup returns CDR1 SSHAT and CDR2 FNYEAQ (reference sequence). There are 16 residues in the CDR3. CDR3 nucleotide sequence: TGTGCTAGCAGCCCCCTGCCCCAGGCCCAAGAGGAGACCCAGTACTTC. Its translation is CASSPLPQAQEETQYF.

The chain couples TRBV11-2 to TRBJ2-5; 10 bases align to TRBD2. Trimming took 5 bases from V and 5 from J; bases not matched to a gene: 5. Germline V gene data show CDR1 as SGHAT and CDR2 as FQNNGV. CDR3 size: 14 residues. For the CDR3, the DNA is TGTGCCAGCAGCACCAGCGGGAGGGGTGAGACCCAGTACTTC. As protein: CASSTSGRGETQYF.

The chain uses TRBV25-1 and TRBJ2-5, with TRBD1 matching over 8 bases. The CDR3 runs to 15 residues. V lost 5 bases and J lost 3; bases outside the gene matches: 8. From germline, CDR1 is MGHDK and CDR2 SYGVNS. For the CDR3, the DNA is TGTGCCAGCAGTCCGGGACAGACAGGGGAAGAGACCCAGTACTTC. It specifies CASSPGQTGEETQYF.

In this sample, this clone turned up once. J is TRBJ1-2 and V is TRBV11-2; 8 nucleotides align to TRBD1. V dropped 3 bases and J dropped 4; count of bases not matched to a gene: 4. Germline loops: CDR1 SGHAT, CDR2 FQNNGV. The CDR3 has 14 residues. In DNA form, the CDR3 reads TGTGCCAGCAGCTTCGGACAGGGACTCTATGGCTACACCTTC. It is translated as CASSFGQGLYGYTF.

The chain recombines TRBV3-1 (or the pseudogene TRBV3-2) with TRBJ1-4; D remains unclear. From germline, CDR1 is LGHDT and CDR2 YNNKEL (reference sequence). Trimming stripped 4 bases from V and 2 bases from J, with 14 bases between. There are 16 residues in the CDR3. In DNA form, the CDR3 reads TGTGCCAGCAGCCCCGTCGAAGGGTTCACTAATGAAAAACTGTTTTTT. Its protein is CASSPVEGFTNEKLFF.

This clone appeared a single time. The V gene is TRBV28, the J gene TRBJ1-5; D gene ambiguous. There are 12 residues in the CDR3. V was pared by 7 bases and J by 4 bases, with 8 bases between. Germline lookup yields CDR1 MDHEN and CDR2 SYDVKM. Written as DNA, the CDR3 is TGTGCCAGCACGGACCCGAATCAGCCCCAGCATTTT. It is translated as CASTDPNQPQHF.

This chain joins TRBV28 and TRBJ1-1; possible D gene TRBD1, 5 bases. V was cut by 1 base and J by 0 bases, with 6 bases left in between. CDR1 is MDHEN, CDR2 SYDVKM, per germline. The length of the CDR3 is 14 residues. In DNA form, the CDR3 reads TGTGCCAGCAGTTTATACAGGATGAACACTGAAGCTTTCTTT. This gives the protein CASSLYRMNTEAFF.

V gene TRBV6-1 combines with J gene TRBJ1-2; D not resolved. Germline-derived CDR1 and CDR2 are MNHNS and SASEGT. The V end was cut by 1 base, the J end by 8 bases, with 14 bases between. The CDR3 is 14 residues long. The CDR3 DNA sequence: TGTGCCAGCAGTGAAGGGTATCAGTCCGGGGGCTACACCTTC. Translated, it gives CASSEGYQSGGYTF.